This T cell receptor beta chain was obtained from a study of blood T cells in healthy people across ages. Extractions gave at least 6 micrograms of total RNA per sample. Study-wide points: The authors considered diversity estimates from one million T cells to be underestimates.

This CDR3 region has 14 residues. Germline-derived CDR1 and CDR2 are SGHDN and FVKESK. With 4 bases removed from V and 5 bases from J, the gap between germline ends came to 14 bases. Remarks on this clonotype: Its matching antigen is unknown.

Primed by a sample-barcoded 5' primer and a J-beta primer mix, a second PCR proceeded for 7 to 11 cycles. TCRdb independently ran MiXCR on the 5' RACE reads; one entry per CDR3 protein. This sample carries more than 1,000,000 distinct CDR3 sequences, roughly 24% of them seen once, and the ten largest clones take about 0.72%. The data also belong to a second study, concerning T cells of mothers and their children. As reported in that work: Each mother yielded more than 9.5 million TCR beta CDR3 reads. Each child yielded millions of reads. It was related mother-child pairs that showed slightly higher overlap than unrelated pairs, without reaching significance.

This TCR was recovered from a girl aged 2 to 9 in good health. The chain uses TRBV14 and TRBJ2-5; D is uncertain. Sequences were obtained from blood. The CDR3 DNA follows: TGTGCCAGCAGCCTCGCAGCCCTGGGGGAGACCCAGTACTTC. Encoded protein: CASSLAALGETQYF.